This T cell receptor beta chain was recovered during a study of cytomegalovirus exposure and HLA in healthy donors. V was shortened by 6 bases and J by 13 bases, with 25 bases between the two germline ends. The germline CDR1 and CDR2 sequences are LNHDA and SQIVND (reference sequence). This CDR3 contains 15 residues. The PCR made use of 60 Vbeta and 13 Jbeta primers. Here immunoSEQ multiplex PCR was the method, and the copy in TCRdb shows in-frame clones only, minus some. The table shows roughly 100,000 clones, with approximately 83% occurring only once. The sample comprised PBMCs. J is TRBJ2-1 and V is TRBV19; possibly TRBD2 for D (6 bases). The receptor comes from a man aged 18 to 29 in good health and CMV-seronegative. The CDR3 protein is CASRTALARETDQFF. CDR3 coding DNA: TGTGCCAGTAGAACCGCGCTAGCGAGAGAGACTGACCAGTTCTTC.